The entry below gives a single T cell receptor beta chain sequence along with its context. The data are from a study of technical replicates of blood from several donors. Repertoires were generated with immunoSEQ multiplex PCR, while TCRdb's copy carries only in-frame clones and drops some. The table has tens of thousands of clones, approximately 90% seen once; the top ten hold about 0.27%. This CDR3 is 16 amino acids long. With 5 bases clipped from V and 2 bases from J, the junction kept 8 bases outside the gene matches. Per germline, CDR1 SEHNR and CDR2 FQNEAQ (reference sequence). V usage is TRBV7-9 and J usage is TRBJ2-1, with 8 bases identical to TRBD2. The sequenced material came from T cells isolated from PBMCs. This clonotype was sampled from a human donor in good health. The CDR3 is CASSTPPGLAYNEQFF. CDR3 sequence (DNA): TGTGCCAGCAGCACCCCCCCGGGACTAGCCTACAATGAGCAGTTCTTC.